This T cell receptor beta chain was found in a study of T cells in Graves' hyperthyroidism and ophthalmopathy. The study, taken as a whole, reports: The blood repertoire included most of the expanded thyroid clonotypes above 0.001.

Germline V gives CDR1 SQVTM, CDR2 ANQGSEA. This CDR3 has 10 amino acids. Trimming stripped 1 base from V and 6 bases from J, with 4 bases between. The patients, who ranged from 18 to 65 in age, presented with newly diagnosed hyperthyroidism lasting under 2 months. Amplification of TCR beta CDR3 regions was performed using RNA transcripts as template. With the HTBI primer set, the TCR CDR3 went through a first round of RT-PCR. Using its own MiXCR run on the multiplex PCR reads, TCRdb lists one record per CDR3 protein. The sample carries about 560,000 distinct CDR3 sequences, around 42% recorded once. In regard to this clonotype: Its antigen remains unknown. This clone may be a read error of a much larger clone one base away.

The clonotype originates from a woman between 18 and 29 years old with Graves' hyperthyroidism. The chain is built from TRBV29-1 and TRBJ2-7; no clear D gene. The sequenced sample consisted of peripheral blood or thyroid tissue (not recorded which). The CDR3 spells CSVEGAEQYF. The CDR3 region has the DNA TGCAGCGTTGAAGGGGCCGAGCAGTACTTC.